This T cell receptor (beta chain) was found in a study of CD8+CD57+ T cells in acquired aplastic anemia. Study-wide context: Yields of DNA that came from sorted CD4+ and CD8+ cells averaged 3.2 ug. On average, healthy donors gave 10 million to 14 million reads for CD4+ cells. Study findings and constraints: About 29 shared CD8+ CDR3s appeared highly expressed within patients' immunodominant clones.

J lost 2 bases, V lost 6 bases, and 3 bases had no gene match. The CDR3 consists of 14 residues. Germline V gene lookup returns CDR1 KGHDR and CDR2 SFDVKD. CDR3 and TCR beta VDJ profiling relied on a genomic DNA template. TCRdb redid the calling of the reads with MiXCR, one entry per CDR3 protein. The sample records about 210,000 distinct CDR3 sequences, over 60% being singletons. As regards this clonotype: Its matching antigen is unknown.

The receptor was derived from a human donor in good health. The V and J genes are TRBV24-1 and TRBJ2-3, with 8 nucleotides matching TRBD1. Sequenced material: sorted CD4+, CD8+, or CD8+CD57+ T cells (not recorded which) from PBMCs. This CDR3 reads CATSQGAATDTQYF. Written as DNA, the CDR3 is TGTGCCACCAGTCAGGGGGCGGCCACAGATACGCAGTATTTT.